This T cell receptor beta chain originates from a study of T cells expressing NK-cell markers. Study-level information: Sorted CD3+CD56+NKG2C+, CD3+CD56+NKG2C- and CD3+CD56-NKG2C+ T cells provided the TCR beta repertoires. Just one sequenced donor of eight was HCMV-seronegative, while seven were seropositive. The study's findings and limits: NKG2C+ dominant clonotypes from roughly 6 donors made up roughly 1.0-7.5% of CD8+ T cells.

TCRdb reprocessed the 5' RACE reads; each CDR3 protein has one entry and no DNA is given. Found here are 150,000 to 200,000 distinct CDR3 sequences; the top ten clones hold roughly a fifth. To note about this clonotype: Its antigen is unidentified.

CDR1 is SNHLY, CDR2 FYNNEI, per germline. The CDR3 is 16 residues long. The rearrangement links TRBV2 to TRBJ2-2; the D call of TRBD2 rests on TCRdb alone, since no DNA is present to check it. Sequencing was done on a sample of blood T cells: a sorted CD56 or NKG2C T cell subset, CD4+ or CD8+ T cells, or bulk PBMC T cells (not recorded which). The sequence derives from a man aged 18-70 years in good health. The CDR3 sequence is CASTPGTSGVTGELFF.